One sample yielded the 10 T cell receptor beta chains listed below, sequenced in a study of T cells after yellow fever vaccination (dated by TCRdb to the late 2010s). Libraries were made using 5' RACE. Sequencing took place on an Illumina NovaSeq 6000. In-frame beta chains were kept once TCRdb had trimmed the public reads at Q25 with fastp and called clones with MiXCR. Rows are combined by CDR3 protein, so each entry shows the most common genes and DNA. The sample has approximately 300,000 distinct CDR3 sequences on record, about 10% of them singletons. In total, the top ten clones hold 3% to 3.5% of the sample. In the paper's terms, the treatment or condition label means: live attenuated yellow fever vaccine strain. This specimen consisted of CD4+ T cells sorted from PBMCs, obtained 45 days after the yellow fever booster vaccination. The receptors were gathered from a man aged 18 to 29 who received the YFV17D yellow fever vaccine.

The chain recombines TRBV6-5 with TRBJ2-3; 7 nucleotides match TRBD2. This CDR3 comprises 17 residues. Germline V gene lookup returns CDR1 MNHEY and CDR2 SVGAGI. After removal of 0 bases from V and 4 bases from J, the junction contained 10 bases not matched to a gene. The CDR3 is CASSYSIGSGLSDTQYF. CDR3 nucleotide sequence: TGTGCCAGCAGTTACTCGATCGGTAGCGGGCTGTCAGATACGCAGTATTTT.

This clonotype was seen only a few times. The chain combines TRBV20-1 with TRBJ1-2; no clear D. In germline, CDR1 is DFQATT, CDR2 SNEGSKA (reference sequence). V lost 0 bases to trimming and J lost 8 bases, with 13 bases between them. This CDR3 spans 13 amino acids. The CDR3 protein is CSARDGFGNGYTF. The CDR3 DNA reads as TGCAGTGCTAGAGATGGTTTCGGAAACGGCTACACCTTC.

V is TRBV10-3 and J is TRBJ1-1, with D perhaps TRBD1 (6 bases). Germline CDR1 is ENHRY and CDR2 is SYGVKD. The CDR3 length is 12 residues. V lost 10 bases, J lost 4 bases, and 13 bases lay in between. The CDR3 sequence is CATAGQTTEAFF. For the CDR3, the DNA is TGTGCCACAGCGGGACAAACCACTGAAGCTTTCTTT.

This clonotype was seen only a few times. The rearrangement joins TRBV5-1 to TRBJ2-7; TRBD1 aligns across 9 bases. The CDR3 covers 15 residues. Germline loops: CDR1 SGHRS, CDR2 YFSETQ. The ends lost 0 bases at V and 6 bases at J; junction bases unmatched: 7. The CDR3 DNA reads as TGCGCCAGCAGCTTGGGAGGGACAGGGATCGGCGAGCAGTACGTC. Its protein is CASSLGGTGIGEQYV.

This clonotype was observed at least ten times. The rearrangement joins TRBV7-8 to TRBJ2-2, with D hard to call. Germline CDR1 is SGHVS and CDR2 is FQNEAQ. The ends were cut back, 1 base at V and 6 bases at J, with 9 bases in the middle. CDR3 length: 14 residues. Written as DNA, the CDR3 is TGTGCCAGCAGCTTAGAAAGGGTTCCCGGGGAGCTGTTTTTT. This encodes CASSLERVPGELFF. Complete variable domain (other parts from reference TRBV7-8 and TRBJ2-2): GAGVSQSPRYKVAKRGQDVALRCDPISGHVSLFWYQQALGQGPEFLTYFQNEAQLDKSGLPSDRFFAERPEGSVSTLKIQRTQQEDSAVYLCASSLERVPGELFFGEGSRLTVL.

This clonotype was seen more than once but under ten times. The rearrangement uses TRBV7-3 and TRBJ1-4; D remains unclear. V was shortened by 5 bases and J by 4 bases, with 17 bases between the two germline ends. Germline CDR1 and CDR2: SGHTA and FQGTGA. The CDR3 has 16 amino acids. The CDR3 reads CASSAVGRGLNEKLFF. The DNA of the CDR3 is TGTGCCAGCAGCGCAGTGGGTCGAGGCCTTAATGAAAAACTGTTTTTT.

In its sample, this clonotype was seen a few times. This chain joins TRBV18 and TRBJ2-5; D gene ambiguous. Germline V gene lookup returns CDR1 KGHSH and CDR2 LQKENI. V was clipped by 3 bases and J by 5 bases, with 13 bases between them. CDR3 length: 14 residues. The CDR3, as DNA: TGTGCCAGCTCACCGGGCTCTCGCAGGGAGACCCAGTACTTC. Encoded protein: CASSPGSRRETQYF. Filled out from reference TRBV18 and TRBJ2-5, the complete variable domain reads NAGVMQNPRHLVRRRGQEARLRCSPMKGHSHVYWYRQLPEEGLKFMVYLQKENIIDESGMPKERFSAEFPKEGPSILRIQQVVRGDSAAYFCASSPGSRRETQYFGPGTRLLVL.

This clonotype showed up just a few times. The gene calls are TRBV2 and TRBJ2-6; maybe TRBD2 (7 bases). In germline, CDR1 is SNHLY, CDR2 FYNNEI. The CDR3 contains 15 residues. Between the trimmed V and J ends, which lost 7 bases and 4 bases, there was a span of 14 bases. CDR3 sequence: CASMGGPWGANVLTF. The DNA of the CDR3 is TGTGCCAGCATGGGGGGGCCCTGGGGGGCCAACGTCCTGACTTTC.

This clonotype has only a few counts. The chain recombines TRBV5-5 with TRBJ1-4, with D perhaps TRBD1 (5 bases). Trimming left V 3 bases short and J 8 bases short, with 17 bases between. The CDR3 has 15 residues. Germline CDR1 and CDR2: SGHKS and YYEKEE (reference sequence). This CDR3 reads CASSWGLAYGEKLFF. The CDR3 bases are TGTGCCAGCAGCTGGGGCCTGGCCTATGGGGAAAAACTGTTTTTT.

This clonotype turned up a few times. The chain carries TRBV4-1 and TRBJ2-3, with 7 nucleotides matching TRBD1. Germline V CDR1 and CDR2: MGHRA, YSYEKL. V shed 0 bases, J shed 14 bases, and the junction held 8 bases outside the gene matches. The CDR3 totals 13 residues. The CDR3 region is CASSQDRTGSRYF. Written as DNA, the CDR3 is TGCGCCAGCAGCCAAGACCGGACAGGCTCTCGGTATTTT.